What follows are 4 T cell receptor beta chains derived from one specimen sequenced in a study of blood T cell repertoires in COVID-19. TCRdb's table, derived via immunoSEQ multiplex PCR, lists solely in-frame clones and lacks some. This sample has about 59,000 clones, with around 73% found just once. The sequencing sample was made of peripheral blood. The receptors here all came from a man older than 75 with acute or convalescent COVID-19.

The CDR3: CASSLGDRRNRGYTF. CDR3 coding DNA: TGTGCCAGCAGCTTAGGGGACAGACGGAATAGAGGCTACACCTTC. V and J are TRBV7-9 and TRBJ1-2, with 7 bases aligning to TRBD1. With 1 base clipped from V and 8 bases from J, the junction kept 10 bases outside the gene matches. The CDR3 consists of 15 residues. CDR1 is SEHNR, CDR2 FQNEAQ, per germline (reference sequence).

The chain joins TRBV4-2 to TRBJ2-1; the D gene is possibly TRBD2 (6 bases). The CDR3 is 16 amino acids. Germline CDR1 LGHNA, CDR2 YNFKEQ. V lost 1 base, J lost 4 bases, and 14 bases lay in between. CDR3 sequence (DNA): TGTGCCAGCAGCCAAGCCTCGCAGCGGGCGTACAATGAGCAGTTCTTC. This translates into CASSQASQRAYNEQFF.

The chain couples TRBV18 to TRBJ2-5; a possible D gene is TRBD2 (6 bases). The germline gives CDR1 KGHSH, CDR2 LQKENI. The CDR3 length is 15 residues. Trimming removed 6 bases from V and 2 bases from J, with 16 bases in between. The CDR3 loop reads CASSHKGAGQETQYF. CDR3 coding DNA: TGTGCCAGCTCGCACAAAGGGGCGGGGCAAGAGACCCAGTACTTC. Full variable domain (outside the CDR3, taken from reference TRBV18 and TRBJ2-5): NAGVMQNPRHLVRRRGQEARLRCSPMKGHSHVYWYRQLPEEGLKFMVYLQKENIIDESGMPKERFSAEFPKEGPSILRIQQVVRGDSAAYFCASSHKGAGQETQYFGPGTRLLVL.

This clone was observed a single time. The chain joins TRBV24-1 to TRBJ1-1; 8 bases match TRBD1. V shed 2 bases, J shed 1 base, and the junction held 5 bases outside the gene matches. This CDR3 has 16 amino acids. Germline assignment: CDR1 KGHDR and CDR2 SFDVKD. The CDR3 loop is CATSDSRQGRNTEAFF. The CDR3 DNA reads TGTGCCACCAGTGATTCCCGACAGGGGAGGAACACTGAAGCTTTCTTT.